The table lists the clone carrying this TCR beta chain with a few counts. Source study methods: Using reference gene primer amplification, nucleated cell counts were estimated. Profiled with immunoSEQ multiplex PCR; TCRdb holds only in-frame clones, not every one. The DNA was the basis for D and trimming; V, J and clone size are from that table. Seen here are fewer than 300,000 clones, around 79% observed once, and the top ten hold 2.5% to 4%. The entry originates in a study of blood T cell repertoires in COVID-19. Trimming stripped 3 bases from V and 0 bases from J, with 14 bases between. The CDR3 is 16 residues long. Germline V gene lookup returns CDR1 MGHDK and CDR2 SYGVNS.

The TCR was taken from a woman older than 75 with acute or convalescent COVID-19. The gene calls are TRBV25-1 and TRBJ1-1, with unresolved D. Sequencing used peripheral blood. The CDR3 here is CASSDGLGTVNTEAFF. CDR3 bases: TGTGCCAGCAGTGATGGGCTGGGTACGGTGAACACTGAAGCTTTCTTT.